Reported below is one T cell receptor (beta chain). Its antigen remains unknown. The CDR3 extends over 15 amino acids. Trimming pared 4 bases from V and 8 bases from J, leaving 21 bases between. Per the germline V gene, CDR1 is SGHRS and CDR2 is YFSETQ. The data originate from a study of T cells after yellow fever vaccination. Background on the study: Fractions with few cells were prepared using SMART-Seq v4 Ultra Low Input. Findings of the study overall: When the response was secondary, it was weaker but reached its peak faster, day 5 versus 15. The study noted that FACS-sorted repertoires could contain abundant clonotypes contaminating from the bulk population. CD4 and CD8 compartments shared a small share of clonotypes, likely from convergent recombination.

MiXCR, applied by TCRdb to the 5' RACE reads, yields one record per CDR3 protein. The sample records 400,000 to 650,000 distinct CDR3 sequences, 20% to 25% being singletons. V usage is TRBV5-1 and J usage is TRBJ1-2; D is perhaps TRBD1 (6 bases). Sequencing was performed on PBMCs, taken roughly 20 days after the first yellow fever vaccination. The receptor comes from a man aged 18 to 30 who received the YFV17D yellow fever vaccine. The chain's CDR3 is CASSPIGGRDEGYTF. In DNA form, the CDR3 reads TGCGCCAGCAGCCCTATCGGGGGGCGCGATGAGGGCTACACCTTC.